Shown below are 27 T cell receptor beta chains from a single sample sequenced in a study of T-cell memory formation after mild COVID-19. TCRdb re-analysed the 5' RACE reads in MiXCR, keeping a single row per CDR3 protein. The sample carries approximately 300,000 distinct CDR3 sequences, over 7% recorded once. Sequencing used PBMCs or a T cell subset sorted from them (not recorded which). Source of these receptors: a man aged 18-30 years who had mild COVID-19 (a few samples of this study predate the infection). Cell type and time point are not known.

This rearrangement joins TRBV27 to TRBJ2-4; D gene uncertain. Trimming left V 4 bases short and J 0 bases short, with 16 bases between. In germline, CDR1 is MNHEY, CDR2 SMNVEV (reference sequence). CDR3 length: 17 amino acids. In nucleotides, the CDR3 is TGTGCCAGCAGTTCCCTTACTGAGTCACTAGCCAAAAACATTCAGTACTTC. It codes for CASSSLTESLAKNIQYF.

In its sample, this clonotype was seen a few times. The chain links TRBV12-3 or TRBV12-4 to TRBJ2-2; D is tentatively TRBD1 or TRBD2 (5 bases each). Trimming removed 6 bases from V and 4 bases from J, with 12 bases in between. This CDR3 is built from 14 residues. The CDR3 DNA follows: TGTGCCAGCAGCGTGGGACGGTCCACCGGGGAGCTGTTTTTT. Translation gives CASSVGRSTGELFF.

Many counts were recorded for this clonotype. The chain employs TRBV7-2 and TRBJ2-3; 8 positions agree with TRBD1. V shed 5 bases, J shed 6 bases, and the junction held 4 bases outside the gene matches. CDR1 SGHTA and CDR2 FQGNSA come from the germline V gene. CDR3 length: 13 amino acids. CDR3 protein: CASSDRGSDTQYF. In nucleotides, the CDR3 is TGTGCCAGCAGCGACAGGGGCTCGGATACGCAGTATTTT.

This clonotype was recorded a few times. The chain couples TRBV7-2 to TRBJ2-3; D uncertain. This CDR3 is built from 13 residues. V shed 4 bases and J shed 5 bases, with 10 bases lying between them. Germline V gives CDR1 SGHTA, CDR2 FQGNSA. The CDR3 nucleotides read TGTGCCAGCAGCTCGCTAGTGGGAGATACGCAGTATTTT. This sequence encodes CASSSLVGDTQYF.

In this sample, this clonotype turned up many times. This rearrangement joins TRBV7-8 to TRBJ2-1, with no clear D. Deletions cut 6 bases from V and 10 bases from J, with 10 bases between. The CDR3 has 11 amino acids. Germline V lookup: CDR1 SGHVS, CDR2 FQNEAQ. The CDR3 bases are TGTGCCAGCAGGAGGCAGTCCGAGCAGTTCTTC. Translation: CASRRQSEQFF.

The chain is built from TRBV7-3 and TRBJ2-3; D remains unclear. V lost 5 bases to trimming and J lost 0 bases, with 12 bases between them. The germline gives CDR1 SGHTA, CDR2 FQGTGA. This CDR3 comprises 15 residues. The CDR3 region has the DNA TGTGCCAGCAGCCCGCCGGGCGCTAGCACAGATACGCAGTATTTT. This translates into CASSPPGASTDTQYF.

This sequence joins TRBV4-1 and TRBJ1-2, with TRBD1 matching 10 bases. The CDR3 is made up of 13 amino acids. V dropped 8 bases and J dropped 7; count of bases not matched to a gene: 7. CDR1 MGHRA and CDR2 YSYEKL come from the germline V gene. CDR3 region: CASVGQGDAGYTF. The CDR3 DNA reads as TGCGCCAGCGTAGGACAGGGGGACGCTGGCTACACCTTC.

This clonotype was seen only a few times. The chain employs TRBV10-3 and TRBJ1-1; no clear D. The CDR3 has 13 amino acids. CDR1 ENHRY and CDR2 SYGVKD come from the germline V gene. Trimming cost V 6 bases and J 1 base, with 9 bases left between them. The CDR3 nucleotides are TGTGCCATCAGCGTGGACGGGAACACTGAAGCTTTCTTT. It translates to CAISVDGNTEAFF.

The V call is TRBV25-1, the J call TRBJ1-3; TRBD1 is a possible D gene (5 bases). The CDR3 runs 13 residues. Germline-derived CDR1 and CDR2 are MGHDK and SYGVNS. Trimming stripped 4 bases from V and 4 bases from J, with 8 bases between. CDR3 sequence: CASSGPGGNTIYF. Here the CDR3 DNA reads TGTGCCAGCAGTGGACCAGGGGGAAACACCATATATTTT.

There are a few counts of this clonotype. Just one base apart from a much larger clone, this may be a read error. V and J are TRBV5-5 and TRBJ2-3; 13 bases match TRBD2. This CDR3 has 14 amino acids. Trimming cost V 7 bases and J 1 base; bases outside gene matches: 0. The germline CDR1 and CDR2 sequences are SGHKS and YYEKEE (reference sequence). The CDR3 reads CASGTSGGTDTQYF. In DNA, the CDR3 is TGTGCCAGCGGGACTAGCGGGGGCACAGATACGCAGTATTTT.

The CDR3 sequence: CASSLSGADTQYF. The CDR3 DNA is TGTGCCAGCAGCTTATCGGGGGCAGATACGCAGTATTTT. The V and J genes are TRBV7-9 and TRBJ2-3, with D maybe TRBD2 (6 bases). The CDR3 consists of 13 residues. Between the trimmed V and J ends, which lost 2 bases and 4 bases, there was a span of 7 bases. Germline lookup yields CDR1 SEHNR and CDR2 FQNEAQ (reference sequence).

This clonotype has a handful of counts. The V gene is TRBV30, the J gene TRBJ1-1; D might be TRBD1 (5 bases). V dropped 4 bases and J dropped 6 bases, with 12 bases sitting between them. CDR1 is GTSNPN and CDR2 is SVGIG in the germline V gene (reference sequence). The CDR3 loop spans 12 amino acids. CDR3 in DNA: TGTGCCTGGACAGGGAGCGGGGCTGAAGCTTTCTTT. Translated: CAWTGSGAEAFF.

This clonotype was recorded at least ten times. V usage is TRBV24-1 and J usage is TRBJ2-5, with unresolved D. Trimming stripped 1 base from V and 3 bases from J, with 11 bases between. This CDR3 is built from 15 residues. Germline V gene lookup returns CDR1 KGHDR and CDR2 SFDVKD. CDR3 coding DNA: TGTGCCACCAGTGATTTACAAGGTGCCGAAGAGACCCAGTACTTC. Translated, it gives CATSDLQGAEETQYF.

Only a few counts were recorded for this clonotype. The rearrangement uses TRBV5-1 and TRBJ1-6, with 8 bases matching TRBD1. CDR3 size: 16 residues. The germline CDR1 and CDR2 sequences are SGHRS and YFSETQ. Germline trimming cut 0 bases from V and 7 bases from J; bases unmatched to any gene: 6. The CDR3 DNA sequence: TGCGCCAGCAGCTTGGGGACCACAGGGGGGAATTCACCCCTCCACTTT. It is translated as CASSLGTTGGNSPLHF.

The sample holds a few counts of this clonotype. This chain uses TRBV7-9 with TRBJ2-7, with D possibly being TRBD1 (5 bases). Trimming left V 2 bases short and J 5 bases short, with 13 bases between. Germline CDR1 SEHNR, CDR2 FQNEAQ (reference sequence). The CDR3 is 14 amino acids. This chain's CDR3 is CASSLSRVEHEQYV. The DNA for the CDR3 is TGTGCCAGCAGCTTATCCAGGGTGGAACACGAGCAGTACGTC.

This clonotype came up a few times. The rearrangement uses TRBV20-1 and TRBJ1-1, with D hard to call. This CDR3 comprises 12 residues. The V gene's germline CDR1 is DFQATT and CDR2 SNEGSKA (reference sequence). The V end was cut by 2 bases, the J end by 0 bases, with 4 bases between. In DNA form, the CDR3 reads TGCAGTGCTAGACCCATGAACACTGAAGCTTTCTTT. Its protein product is CSARPMNTEAFF.

This clonotype appeared a few times. DNA for the CDR3: TGTGCCAGCAGCCCCCGACAGGCGGGCGAGCAGTACTTC. It yields the protein CASSPRQAGEQYF. This sequence joins TRBV7-3 and TRBJ2-7, with D possibly being TRBD1 (6 bases). The ends were cut back, 5 bases at V and 6 bases at J, with 14 bases in the middle. The germline V gene has CDR1 SGHTA and CDR2 FQGTGA. CDR3 length equals 13 residues.

This clonotype showed up just a few times. This chain uses TRBV24-1 with TRBJ1-1, with a possible D match to TRBD1 (6 bases). Germline CDR1 and CDR2: KGHDR and SFDVKD. The CDR3 extends over 14 amino acids. V was pared by 4 bases and J by 0 bases, with 8 bases between. CDR3 protein: CATSETGMNTEAFF. CDR3 nucleotides: TGTGCCACCAGTGAAACAGGGATGAACACTGAAGCTTTCTTT.

The chain links TRBV2 to TRBJ2-2, with D possibly matching TRBD2 (6 bases). Trimming shortened V by 3 bases and J by 6 bases, and 11 bases separated the two germline ends. The CDR3 has 14 residues. Looked up from germline, CDR1 is SNHLY and CDR2 is FYNNEI. The CDR3 nucleotides are TGTGCCAGCAGTGAGGGCGGGGCGGCCGGGGAGCTGTTTTTT. Encoded protein: CASSEGGAAGELFF. Supplemented by reference TRBV2 and TRBJ2-2, the full variable domain reads EPEVTQTPSHQVTQMGQEVILRCVPISNHLYFYWYRQILGQKVEFLVSFYNNEISEKSEIFDDQFSVERPDGSNFTLKIRSTKLEDSAMYFCASSEGGAAGELFFGEGSRLTVL.

This clonotype came up many times. The chain couples TRBV6-4 to TRBJ2-3; TRBD2 aligns across 10 bases. The germline CDR1 and CDR2 sequences are MRHNA and SNTAGT. The length of the CDR3 is 15 residues. J was trimmed by 4 bases and V by 0 bases; bases with no gene match: 1. Here the CDR3 DNA reads TGTGCCAGCAGTGACTCAGCGGGGGGGCCAGATACGCAGTATTTT. Protein sequence: CASSDSAGGPDTQYF.

This clonotype was picked up a small number of times. This chain connects TRBV5-1 to TRBJ2-2; TRBD2 agrees at 15 bases. Trimming at V came to 4 bases and at J to 3 bases, leaving 10 bases not matched to a gene. Germline CDR1 is SGHRS and CDR2 is YFSETQ. CDR3 length: 19 amino acids. In nucleotides, the CDR3 is TGCGCCAGCAGCCCGGTCCCGGGACTAGCGGGGGGACACACCGGGGAGCTGTTTTTT. Protein product: CASSPVPGLAGGHTGELFF.

The table lists this clonotype with many counts. The chain uses TRBV5-1 and TRBJ1-2; D is unresolved. V lost 0 bases and J 0 bases, leaving 15 bases between the germline ends. The CDR3 is made up of 17 amino acids. The V gene's germline CDR1 is SGHRS and CDR2 YFSETQ. This chain's CDR3 is CASSLERPGSANYGYTF. CDR3 nucleotide sequence: TGCGCCAGCAGCTTGGAAAGGCCGGGTTCAGCTAACTATGGCTACACCTTC. Full variable domain (missing parts from reference TRBV5-1 and TRBJ1-2): KAGVTQTPRYLIKTRGQQVTLSCSPISGHRSVSWYQQTPGQGLQFLFEYFSETQRNKGNFPGRFSGRQFSNSRSEMNVSTLELGDSALYLCASSLERPGSANYGYTFGSGTRLTVV.

The sample holds a few counts of this clonotype. The V call is TRBV6-5, the J call TRBJ1-2; D may be TRBD1 (5 bases). Germline V gene lookup returns CDR1 MNHEY and CDR2 SVGAGI. V lost 6 bases and J 8 bases, leaving 19 bases between the germline ends. The CDR3 covers 14 residues. The CDR3 DNA follows: TGTGCCAGCAGCAGTGACAGACAAAGCGGAGGCTACACCTTC. The encoded protein is CASSSDRQSGGYTF.

In its sample, this clonotype was seen many times. The chain couples TRBV5-5 to TRBJ1-3, with D uncertain. The V gene lost 0 bases and the J gene lost 0 bases, with 16 bases spanning the gap. The CDR3 length is 18 residues. The germline V gene has CDR1 SGHKS and CDR2 YYEKEE (reference sequence). CDR3 coding DNA: TGTGCCAGCAGCTTGGACGCTTATAGGGCTATCTCTGGAAACACCATATATTTT. It translates to CASSLDAYRAISGNTIYF. Variable domain in full (rest from reference TRBV5-5 and TRBJ1-3): DAGVTQSPTHLIKTRGQQVTLRCSPISGHKSVSWYQQVLGQGPQFIFQYYEKEERGRGNFPDRFSARQFPNYSSELNVNALLLGDSALYLCASSLDAYRAISGNTIYFGEGSWLTVV.

This clonotype was counted between two and nine times. The gene calls are TRBV20-1 and TRBJ1-5; the D is unclear. Trimming pared 6 bases from V and 9 bases from J, leaving 9 bases between. CDR1 is DFQATT and CDR2 is SNEGSKA in the germline V gene (reference sequence). The CDR3 contains 10 residues. The CDR3 DNA reads as TGCAGTGCCATGGAGACGCCCCAGCATTTT. Translated, it gives CSAMETPQHF.

This clonotype was seen ten or more times. This CDR3 is CASSLVAPQETQYF. The CDR3 DNA sequence: TGTGCCAGCAGCTTAGTCGCACCCCAAGAGACCCAGTACTTC. The V gene is TRBV11-2, the J gene TRBJ2-5, with D hard to call. The length of the CDR3 is 14 residues. Germline assignment: CDR1 SGHAT and CDR2 FQNNGV. V was trimmed by 1 base and J by 1 base, leaving 7 bases between them.

In its sample, this clonotype was seen many times. This chain links TRBV7-3 with TRBJ2-3; D possibly corresponds to TRBD2 (7 bases). Germline CDR1 is SGHTA and CDR2 is FQGTGA. V was trimmed by 2 bases and J by 3 bases, leaving 9 bases between them. This CDR3 is 14 amino acids long. The CDR3 DNA sequence: TGTGCCAGCAGCTTAGAGGGGGGGACAGATACGCAGTATTTT. It translates to CASSLEGGTDTQYF.